This TCR beta chain was captured in a study of blood T cells in healthy people across ages. V lost 2 bases to trimming and J lost 0 bases, with 7 bases between them. The CDR3 is made up of 14 amino acids. Germline V gene data show CDR1 as LGHDT and CDR2 as YNNKEL (reference sequence). PCR was performed a second time for roughly 7 to 12 cycles using a sample-barcoded 5' primer and a J-beta primer mix. Samples each returned at least 3 million CDR3-containing paired-end reads. Each CDR3 protein is one row after TCRdb ran MiXCR on the 5' RACE reads. Among roughly 2 million distinct CDR3 sequences listed, roughly 49% were seen once. About this clonotype itself: No antigen is known for it.

Study-wide findings and caveats: Observed TCR beta diversity showed a strong correlation with the percentage of naive T cells as measured by flow cytometry. Estimated diversity that came from one million T cells was considered an underestimate.

V usage is TRBV3-1 and J usage is TRBJ1-2, with D hard to call. The sequencing input was blood. The origin of this receptor is a woman in her thirties or forties in good health. CDR3 residues: CASSQKGSNYGYTF. The DNA of the CDR3 is TGTGCCAGCAGCCAAAAAGGATCTAACTATGGCTACACCTTC.